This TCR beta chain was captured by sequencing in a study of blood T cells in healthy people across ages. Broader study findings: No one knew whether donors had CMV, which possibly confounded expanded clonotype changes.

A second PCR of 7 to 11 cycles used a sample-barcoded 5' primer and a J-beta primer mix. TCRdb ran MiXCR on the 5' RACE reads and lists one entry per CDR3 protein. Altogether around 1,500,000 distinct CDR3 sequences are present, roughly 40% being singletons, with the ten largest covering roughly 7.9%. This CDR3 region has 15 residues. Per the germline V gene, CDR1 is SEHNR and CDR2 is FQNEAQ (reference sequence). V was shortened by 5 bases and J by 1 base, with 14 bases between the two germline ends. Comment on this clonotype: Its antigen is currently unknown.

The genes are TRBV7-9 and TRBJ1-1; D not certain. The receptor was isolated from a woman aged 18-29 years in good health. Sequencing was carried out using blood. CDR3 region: CASSPPATGNTEAFF. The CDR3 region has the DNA TGTGCCAGCAGCCCCCCCGCCACGGGGAACACTGAAGCTTTCTTT.